This TCR beta chain was identified in a study of CD8+CD57+ T cells in acquired aplastic anemia. Study-level background: The DNA of sorted CD4+ and CD8+ cells averaged approximately 2.9 ug. The study obtained 8.5 million to 12 million reads on average for CD4+ cells from healthy donors.

TCR beta VDJ and CDR3 profiling used genomic DNA as template. From the reads, TCRdb called clonotypes with MiXCR, one entry per CDR3 protein. The sample holds 110,000 or so distinct CDR3 sequences, roughly 50% seen once. Overall study results and limits: Between patients and controls, CD8+ Simpson's diversity did not vary significantly. Patients had around 30 CD8+ CDR3 sequences in common with controls (the shared set).

On this clonotype itself: The target antigen is unknown.

V trimming: 4 bases; J trimming: 8 bases; junction bases outside the gene matches: 10. The germline V gene encodes CDR1 SGHRS and CDR2 YFSETQ. The CDR3 extends over 14 amino acids. This chain uses TRBV5-1 with TRBJ1-2; 8 bases align to TRBD1. The clonotype comes from a human donor in good health, serving as a control. Material for sequencing was sorted CD4+, CD8+, or CD8+CD57+ T cells (not recorded which) from PBMCs. CDR3 in DNA: TGCGCCAGCAGCCCGCGACGACAGGGGACGGGCTACACCTTC. Residues: CASSPRRQGTGYTF.